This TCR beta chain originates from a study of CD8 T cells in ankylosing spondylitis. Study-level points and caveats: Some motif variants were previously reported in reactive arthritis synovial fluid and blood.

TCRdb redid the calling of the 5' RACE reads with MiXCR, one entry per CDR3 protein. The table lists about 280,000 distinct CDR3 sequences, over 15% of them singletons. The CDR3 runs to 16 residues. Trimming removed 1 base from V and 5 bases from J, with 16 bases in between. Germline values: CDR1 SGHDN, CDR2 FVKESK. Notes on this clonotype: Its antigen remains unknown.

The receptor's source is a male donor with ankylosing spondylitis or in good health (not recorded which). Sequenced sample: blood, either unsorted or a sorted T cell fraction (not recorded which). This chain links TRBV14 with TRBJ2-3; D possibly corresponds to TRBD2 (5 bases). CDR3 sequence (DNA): TGTGCCAGCAGCCAAGTGATAGGGCTAGCACGAGATACGCAGTATTTT. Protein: CASSQVIGLARDTQYF.